This T cell receptor (beta chain) was found in a study of T cells in women clearing cervical HPV infection. General study results and limits: CIN3+ cases had significantly higher TCR repertoire richness than controls, but evenness did not differ. Associations may precede or follow infection; HPV-specific or memory T cells were not isolated. Unknown T-cell numbers per sample may underlie the richness differences.

Genomic DNA, averaging approximately 1,100 ng per sample, yielded TCR beta CDR3 via immunoSEQ. Produced via immunoSEQ multiplex PCR; TCRdb's table is partial and in-frame only. The listing contains 30,000 or so clones. The germline V gene encodes CDR1 SGHRS and CDR2 YFSETQ. The CDR3 is 14 residues long. Trimming stripped 0 bases from V and 6 bases from J, with 9 bases between. About this clone itself: As yet, its antigen is unknown. The CDR3 end is not reached by the read, which stops 3 residues before it; the germline J gene fills it in.

The rearrangement joins TRBV5-1 to TRBJ1-4, with unresolved D. The sequencing sample was made of blood buffy coat. This clonotype was sampled from a woman aged 18-70 years with a cervical HPV16 infection that either progressed to CIN3+ or cleared (not recorded which). The CDR3: CASSLGHRDEKLFF. CDR3 DNA, as far as it was read: TGCGCCAGCAGCTTGGGCCACCGGGATGAAAAA.